These 14 T cell receptor beta chains were all obtained from the same sample, sequenced in a study of shared clonotypes between healthy human individuals. TCRdb's table, derived via immunoSEQ multiplex PCR, lists solely in-frame clones and lacks some. Of 1.5 million to 2.5 million clones listed, approximately 94% were seen once; the top ten hold roughly 1.2%. Terminally differentiated effector memory CD45RA+ cells were excluded by CCR7 positive selection of CD45RO-negative cells. Sequencing used naive CD8+ T cells sorted from blood. The receptors were sampled from a man younger than 35 in good health.

The chain carries TRBV5-1 and TRBJ2-5; 12 nucleotides match TRBD2. The CDR3 is 18 residues long. V was clipped by 2 bases and J by 5 bases; unmatched bases: 13. Germline V gene sequence: CDR1 SGHRS, CDR2 YFSETQ. The CDR3 bases are TGCGCCAGCAGCTTCTTACTCGGGTCGCTAGCGGGAGGGGAGACCCAGTACTTC. Amino acids: CASSFLLGSLAGGETQYF. Drawing the rest from reference TRBV5-1 and TRBJ2-5, the complete variable domain is KAGVTQTPRYLIKTRGQQVTLSCSPISGHRSVSWYQQTPGQGLQFLFEYFSETQRNKGNFPGRFSGRQFSNSRSEMNVSTLELGDSALYLCASSFLLGSLAGGETQYFGPGTRLLVL.

The chain carries TRBV5-4 and TRBJ2-5; D unresolved. V was pared by 6 bases and J by 0 bases, with 6 bases between. Germline CDR1 reads SGHNT; CDR2 reads YYREEE (reference sequence). The CDR3 sequence is 12 residues long. This CDR3 reads CASNPYQETQYF. In DNA form, the CDR3 reads TGTGCCAGCAACCCGTACCAAGAGACCCAGTACTTC.

The rearrangement uses TRBV11-3 and TRBJ1-6; D call uncertain. Germline CDR1 reads SGHNT; CDR2 reads YENEEA. This CDR3 comprises 13 residues. V lost 0 bases and J 12 bases, leaving 9 bases between the germline ends. The CDR3 protein is CASSLDLREPLHF. In DNA form, the CDR3 reads TGTGCCAGCAGCTTAGATCTACGGGAACCCCTCCACTTT.

The chain combines TRBV7-2 with TRBJ2-7; 8 nucleotides match TRBD2. CDR1 SGHTA and CDR2 FQGNSA come from the germline V gene. The CDR3 has 13 amino acids. V was pared by 5 bases and J by 6 bases, with 6 bases of the junction left unmatched. In DNA, the CDR3 is TGTGCCAGCAGCCCACAACTAGCGGCCGAGCAGTACTTC. Translation gives CASSPQLAAEQYF. Full variable domain (missing parts from reference TRBV7-2 and TRBJ2-7): GAGVSQSPSNKVTEKGKDVELRCDPISGHTALYWYRQSLGQGLEFLIYFQGNSAPDKSGLPSDRFSAERTGGSVSTLTIQRTQQEDSAVYLCASSPQLAAEQYFGPGTRLTVT.

This chain joins TRBV5-1 and TRBJ1-1; D is undetermined. The V end was cut by 4 bases, the J end by 2 bases, with 12 bases between. This CDR3 has 14 residues. The germline CDR1 and CDR2 sequences are SGHRS and YFSETQ. This chain's CDR3 is CASSLLTDNTEAFF. The CDR3, as DNA: TGCGCCAGCAGCCTGCTGACGGATAACACTGAAGCTTTCTTT.

This rearrangement joins TRBV19 to TRBJ1-1; perhaps TRBD1 as D (5 bases). Germline V gene sequence: CDR1 LNHDA, CDR2 SQIVND (reference sequence). V was trimmed by 5 bases and J by 0 bases, leaving 10 bases between them. The CDR3 extends over 14 amino acids. The DNA of the CDR3 is TGTGCCAGTAGTGTGGGACTTATGAACACTGAAGCTTTCTTT. Amino acids: CASSVGLMNTEAFF.

In this sample, this clone turned up once. In the same sample, other DNA sequences code for this CDR3. This chain joins TRBV28 and TRBJ2-2; 10 nucleotides match TRBD1. The trim removed 6 bases at V and 5 bases at J, leaving 3 bases unmatched. Looked up from germline, CDR1 is MDHEN and CDR2 is SYDVKM. The CDR3 consists of 14 residues. In DNA, the CDR3 is TGTGCCAGCAGCTGGACAGGGGGAACCGGGGAGCTGTTTTTT. It codes for CASSWTGGTGELFF.

The table lists this clone with a count of one. The V and J genes are TRBV4-3 and TRBJ1-2; a weak D match, TRBD1 (6 bases). The CDR3 consists of 15 residues. V lost 3 bases to trimming and J lost 8 bases, with 19 bases between them. Germline CDR1 reads LGHNA; CDR2 reads YSLEER. The CDR3 reads CASSQNTGPVGGYTF. CDR3 bases: TGCGCCAGCAGCCAGAATACAGGGCCCGTCGGGGGCTACACCTTC.

The DNA of the CDR3 is TGTGCCAGCAGCAGGTTAGCGGGGGGCGAAGCTTTCTTT. It yields the protein CASSRLAGGEAFF. V is TRBV7-3 and J is TRBJ1-1; D perhaps matches TRBD1 (6 bases). Germline CDR1 is SGHTA and CDR2 is FQGTGA. This CDR3 is 13 amino acids long. V was pared by 5 bases and J by 8 bases, with 15 bases between.

This clone occurred once. The rearrangement links TRBV15 to TRBJ2-5, with 8 bases identical to TRBD2. The germline gives CDR1 LNHNV, CDR2 YYDKDF (reference sequence). The V and J ends lost 0 bases and 3 bases, in that order; junction bases with no gene match: 0. The length of the CDR3 is 14 residues. The CDR3: CATSRELAEETQYF. In DNA, the CDR3 is TGTGCCACCAGCAGAGAACTAGCGGAAGAGACCCAGTACTTC.

For this clone: Other DNA sequences in this sample translate to the same CDR3. The CDR3 sequence is CASSFRGSGNTIYF. CDR3 nucleotides: TGTGCCAGCAGTTTCCGGGGTTCTGGAAACACCATATATTTT. The chain employs TRBV28 and TRBJ1-3; D gene ambiguous. This CDR3 has 14 residues. V dropped 3 bases and J dropped 1 base, with 7 bases sitting between them. Germline V gene lookup returns CDR1 MDHEN and CDR2 SYDVKM.

This clone has just one count. This chain uses TRBV27 with TRBJ2-4; D not resolved. Germline CDR1 reads MNHEY; CDR2 reads SMNVEV (reference sequence). V was clipped by 4 bases and J by 6 bases, with 4 bases between them. The CDR3 sequence is 11 residues long. CDR3: CASSSGNIQYF. As DNA, the CDR3 is TGTGCCAGCAGTTCGGGAAACATTCAGTACTTC.

The rearrangement joins TRBV28 to TRBJ1-1; no firm D call. Per the germline V gene, CDR1 is MDHEN and CDR2 is SYDVKM. V was shortened by 7 bases and J by 10 bases, with 25 bases between the two germline ends. The CDR3 has 15 amino acids. The CDR3 bases are TGTGCCAGCACCCGAGTGGGCACACCTACGATAGGAGCTTTCTTT. Protein product: CASTRVGTPTIGAFF.

As for this clone: Other DNA sequences in the sample encode the same CDR3. The chain has TRBV28 and TRBJ2-2; 9 nucleotides match TRBD1. The CDR3 sequence is 15 residues long. Germline CDR1 is MDHEN and CDR2 is SYDVKM. With V trimmed by 6 bases and J by 1 base, 3 bases remained unmatched. CDR3 region: CASRSDRGNTGELFF. CDR3 DNA sequence: TGTGCCAGCAGGTCGGACAGGGGGAACACCGGGGAGCTGTTTTTT.